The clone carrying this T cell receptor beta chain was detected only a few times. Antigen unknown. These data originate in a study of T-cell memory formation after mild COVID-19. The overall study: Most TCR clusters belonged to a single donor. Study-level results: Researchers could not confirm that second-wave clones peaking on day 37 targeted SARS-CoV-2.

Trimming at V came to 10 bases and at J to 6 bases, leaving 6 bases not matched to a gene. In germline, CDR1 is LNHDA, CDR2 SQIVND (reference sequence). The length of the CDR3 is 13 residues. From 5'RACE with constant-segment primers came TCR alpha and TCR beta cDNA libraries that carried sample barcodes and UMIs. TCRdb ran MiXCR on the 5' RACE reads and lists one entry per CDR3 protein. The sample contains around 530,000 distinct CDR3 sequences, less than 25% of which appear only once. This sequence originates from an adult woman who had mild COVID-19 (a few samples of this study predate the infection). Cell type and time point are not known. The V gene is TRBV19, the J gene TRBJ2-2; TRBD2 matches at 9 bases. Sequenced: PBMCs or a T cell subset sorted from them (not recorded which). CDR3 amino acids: CATLSGGPGELFF. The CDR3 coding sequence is TGTGCCACCCTAAGCGGGGGGCCCGGGGAGCTGTTTTTT.